What follows is one TCR beta chain and its context. The antigen is unknown. This sample was taken from a study of cytomegalovirus exposure and HLA in healthy donors. Study details: Researchers previously reported finding fewer than 140 million unique TCR beta sequences from about 179 million T cells. Whole-study results and caveats: V- and J-gene trimming of TCR beta was linked (in a later analysis) to a missense DCLRE1C variant.

This CDR3 spans 13 amino acids. Per germline, CDR1 SGHDT and CDR2 YYEEEE. J was trimmed by 4 bases and V by 3 bases; bases with no gene match: 3. Vbeta (60) and Jbeta (13) primers were used in the PCR. TCRdb's copy holds only in-frame clones and misses some; the assay was immunoSEQ multiplex PCR. This sample contains some 200,000 clones. This clonotype was obtained from a girl aged 2 to 10 in good health and CMV-seropositive. Specimen: PBMCs. The rearrangement uses TRBV5-6 and TRBJ1-2; 7 bases are a match to TRBD1. This chain's CDR3 is CASSSDRSYGYTF. The CDR3 coding sequence is TGTGCCAGCAGCTCGGACAGGTCCTATGGCTACACCTTC.